Listed here are 13 T cell receptor beta chains from one sample, sequenced in a study of blood T cell repertoires in COVID-19. Method: immunoSEQ multiplex PCR; TCRdb's copy keeps in-frame clones and lacks some. Counted here are 150,000 or so clones, roughly 91% occurring once; the ten biggest clones make up less than 5.5%. Sequencing input: peripheral blood. These receptors all stem from a man aged 60-69 years with COVID-19, enrolled during active disease.

The table lists this clone with a few counts. The chain recombines TRBV5-1 with TRBJ1-3; 7 bases fit TRBD1. The V gene's germline CDR1 is SGHRS and CDR2 YFSETQ. With V trimmed by 4 bases and J by 4 bases, 8 bases remained unmatched. The CDR3 spans 15 residues. CDR3 sequence: CASSTRTGTGNTIYF. The CDR3 nucleotides read TGCGCCAGCAGCACCCGGACAGGAACGGGAAACACCATATATTTT.

The chain uses TRBV12-3 or TRBV12-4 and TRBJ2-1; 7 nucleotides agree with TRBD1. The CDR3 length is 13 residues. Germline trimming cut 5 bases from V and 11 bases from J; bases unmatched to any gene: 9. Here the CDR3 reads CASSRDRDRKQFF. For the CDR3, the DNA is TGTGCCAGCAGTCGGGACCGGGACAGAAAGCAGTTCTTC.

The rearrangement links TRBV11-3 to TRBJ2-3, with 11 nucleotides matching TRBD2. Per the germline V gene, CDR1 is SGHNT and CDR2 is YENEEA. This CDR3 contains 14 residues. V lost 5 bases to trimming and J lost 9 bases; unmatched junction nucleotides: 7. The CDR3 sequence is CASSHGTSGITQYF. The CDR3 bases are TGTGCCAGCAGCCACGGGACTAGCGGCATAACGCAGTATTTT.

This clone was found a few times. The V call is TRBV7-3, the J call TRBJ2-3; 11 nucleotides agree with TRBD2. V was pared by 2 bases and J by 0 bases, with 13 bases of the junction left unmatched. This CDR3 is 20 amino acids long. Germline loops: CDR1 SGHTA, CDR2 FQGTGA. The CDR3 region has the DNA TGTGCCAGCAGCTTACTCGCTAGCGGGGGGCCGATTCCTAGCACAGATACGCAGTATTTT. As protein: CASSLLASGGPIPSTDTQYF.

V usage is TRBV7-3 and J usage is TRBJ2-2, with no clear D. Germline V gene lookup returns CDR1 SGHTA and CDR2 FQGTGA. There are 13 residues in the CDR3. Trimming stripped 5 bases from V and 4 bases from J, with 8 bases between. The CDR3 DNA reads TGTGCCAGCAGCCCTATCGGCACCGGGGAGCTGTTTTTT. Translating gives CASSPIGTGELFF.

The chain employs TRBV3-1 (or the pseudogene TRBV3-2) and TRBJ1-5, with TRBD1 as a possible D gene (5 bases). The V end was cut by 5 bases, the J end by 5 bases, with 7 bases between. The CDR3 has 12 amino acids. Germline CDR1 LGHDT, CDR2 YNNKEL (reference sequence). CDR3 nucleotides: TGTGCCAGCAGCGCCAGGGATCAGCCCCAGCATTTT. Its translation: CASSARDQPQHF.

This clone came up a few times. This chain joins TRBV10-1 and TRBJ1-2, with 7 bases that match TRBD1. V lost 0 bases and J lost 2; bases outside the gene matches: 12. This CDR3 has 18 amino acids. Germline V gene sequence: CDR1 WNHNN, CDR2 SYGVQD (reference sequence). DNA of the CDR3: TGCGCCAGCAGTGAGTCGCGAAGGGACAGACATAAGAACTATGGCTACACCTTC. Translation gives CASSESRRDRHKNYGYTF.

The chain couples TRBV29-1 to TRBJ2-7; no clear D gene. CDR1 is SQVTM and CDR2 is ANQGSEA in the germline V gene. The ends were cut back, 4 bases at V and 2 bases at J, with 15 bases in the middle. The CDR3 totals 14 residues. CDR3 in DNA: TGCAGCGTTGGTGATCGATTGCGTACCTACGAGCAGTACTTC. Translated: CSVGDRLRTYEQYF.

The chain combines TRBV29-1 with TRBJ1-2; the match to TRBD1 covers 8 bases. J lost 8 bases, V lost 3 bases, and 5 bases had no gene match. There are 12 residues in the CDR3. From germline, CDR1 is SQVTM and CDR2 ANQGSEA. Written as DNA, the CDR3 is TGCAGCGTTGACGGGGACAGGTTAGGCTACACCTTC. It yields the protein CSVDGDRLGYTF.

The chain uses TRBV11-2 and TRBJ2-3; D gene ambiguous. V was clipped by 5 bases and J by 3 bases, with 6 bases between them. The CDR3 is 12 residues long. Germline lookup yields CDR1 SGHAT and CDR2 FQNNGV. CDR3 sequence (DNA): TGTGCCAGCAGCATTTATACAGATACGCAGTATTTT. Protein sequence: CASSIYTDTQYF.

The J gene is TRBJ1-4, the V gene TRBV6-5; 7 bases agree with TRBD1. CDR3 length: 14 residues. The V gene end was trimmed by 10 bases and the J gene end by 5 bases; junction bases not matched to a gene: 10. Per germline, CDR1 MNHEY and CDR2 SVGAGI. In DNA form, the CDR3 reads TGTGCCACCTCACTACAGGGGCTCAATGAAAAACTGTTTTTT. Protein: CATSLQGLNEKLFF.

The chain couples TRBV21-1 to TRBJ2-3; the table's D call TRBD1 went unverified against the DNA. TRBV21-1 is a pseudogene locus. This CDR3 spans 15 amino acids. The CDR3 coding sequence is TGTGCCAGCAGCTTCCGTGGGACAGCCACAGATACGCAGTATTTT. Its translation is CASSFRGTATDTQYF.

This chain links TRBV2 with TRBJ1-6; a possible D gene is TRBD1 (5 bases). V gave up 3 bases and J gave up 14 bases, with 8 bases separating them. This CDR3 is built from 11 residues. Germline values: CDR1 SNHLY, CDR2 FYNNEI. CDR3 loop: CASSEGGALHF. The CDR3 nucleotides are TGTGCCAGCAGTGAGGGAGGGGCCCTCCACTTT.